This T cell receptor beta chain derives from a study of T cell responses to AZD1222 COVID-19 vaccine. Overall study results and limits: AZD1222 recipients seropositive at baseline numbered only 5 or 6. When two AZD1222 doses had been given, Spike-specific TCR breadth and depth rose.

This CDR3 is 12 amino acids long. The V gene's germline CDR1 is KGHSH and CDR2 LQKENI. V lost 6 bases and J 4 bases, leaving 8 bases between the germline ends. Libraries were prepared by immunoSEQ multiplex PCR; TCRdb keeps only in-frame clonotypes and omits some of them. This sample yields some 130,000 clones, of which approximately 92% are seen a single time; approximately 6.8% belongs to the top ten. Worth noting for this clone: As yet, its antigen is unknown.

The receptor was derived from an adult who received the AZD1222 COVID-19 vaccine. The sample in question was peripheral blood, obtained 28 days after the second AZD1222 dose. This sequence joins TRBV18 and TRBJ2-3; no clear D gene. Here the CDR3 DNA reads TGTGCCAGCTCGTCTTTAGCAGATACGCAGTATTTT. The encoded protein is CASSSLADTQYF.